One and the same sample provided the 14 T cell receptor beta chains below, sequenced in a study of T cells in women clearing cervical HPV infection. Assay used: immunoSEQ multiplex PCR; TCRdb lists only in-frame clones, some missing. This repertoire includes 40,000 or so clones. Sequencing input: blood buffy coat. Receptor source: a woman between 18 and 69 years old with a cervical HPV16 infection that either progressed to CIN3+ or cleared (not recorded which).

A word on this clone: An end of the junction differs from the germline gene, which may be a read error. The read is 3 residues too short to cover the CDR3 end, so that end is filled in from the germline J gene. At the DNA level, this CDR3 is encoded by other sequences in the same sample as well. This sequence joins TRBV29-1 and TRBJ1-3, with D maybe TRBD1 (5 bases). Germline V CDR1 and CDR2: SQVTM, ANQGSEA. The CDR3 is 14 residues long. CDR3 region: CSVQPGNSGNTIYF. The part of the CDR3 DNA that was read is TGCAGCGTACAACCAGGGAACTCTGGAAACACG.

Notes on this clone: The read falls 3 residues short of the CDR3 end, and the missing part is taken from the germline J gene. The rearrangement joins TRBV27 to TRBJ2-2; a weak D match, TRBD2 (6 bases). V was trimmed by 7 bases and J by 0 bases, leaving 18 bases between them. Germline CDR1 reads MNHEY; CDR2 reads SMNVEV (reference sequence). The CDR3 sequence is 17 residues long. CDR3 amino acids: CASTLGLSAANTGELFF. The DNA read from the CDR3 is TGTGCCAGCACTTTGGGACTTTCTGCCGCGAACACCGGGGAG.

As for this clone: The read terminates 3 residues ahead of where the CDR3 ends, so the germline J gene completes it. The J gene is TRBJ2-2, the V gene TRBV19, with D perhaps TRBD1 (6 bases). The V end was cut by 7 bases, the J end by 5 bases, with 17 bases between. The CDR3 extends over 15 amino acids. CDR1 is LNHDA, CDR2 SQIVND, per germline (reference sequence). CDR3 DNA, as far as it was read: TGTGCCAGTACCCCATCAAAAACAGGGACCGGGGAG. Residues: CASTPSKTGTGE. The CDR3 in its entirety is CASTPSKTGTGELFF.

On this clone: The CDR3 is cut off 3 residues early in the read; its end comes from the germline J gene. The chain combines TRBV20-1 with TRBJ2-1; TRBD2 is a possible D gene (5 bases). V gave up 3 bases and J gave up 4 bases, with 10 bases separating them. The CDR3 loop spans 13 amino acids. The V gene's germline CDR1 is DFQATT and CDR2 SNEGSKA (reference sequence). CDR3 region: CSASRLPYNEQFF. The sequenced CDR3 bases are TGCAGTGCTAGTCGACTACCATACAATGAG.

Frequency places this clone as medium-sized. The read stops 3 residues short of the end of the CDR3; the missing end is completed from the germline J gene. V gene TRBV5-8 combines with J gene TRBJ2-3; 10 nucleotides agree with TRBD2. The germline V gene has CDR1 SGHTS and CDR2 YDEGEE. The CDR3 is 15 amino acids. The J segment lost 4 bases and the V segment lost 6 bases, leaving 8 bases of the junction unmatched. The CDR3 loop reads CASTQREGDPDTQYF. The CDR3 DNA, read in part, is TGTGCCAGCACCCAGCGGGAGGGCGACCCAGATACG.

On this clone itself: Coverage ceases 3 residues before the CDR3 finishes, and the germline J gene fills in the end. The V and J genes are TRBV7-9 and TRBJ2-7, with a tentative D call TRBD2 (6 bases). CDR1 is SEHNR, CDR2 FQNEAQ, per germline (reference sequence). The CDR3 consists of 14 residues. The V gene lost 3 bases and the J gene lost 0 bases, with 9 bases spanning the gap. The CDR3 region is CASSFGGSSYEQYF. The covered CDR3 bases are TGTGCCAGCAGCTTTGGGGGGTCCTCCTACGAG.

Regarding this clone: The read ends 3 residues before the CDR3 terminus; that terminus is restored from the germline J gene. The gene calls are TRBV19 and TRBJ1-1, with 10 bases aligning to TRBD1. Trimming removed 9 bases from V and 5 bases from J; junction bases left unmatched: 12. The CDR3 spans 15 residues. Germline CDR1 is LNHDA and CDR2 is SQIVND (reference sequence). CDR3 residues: CASSPGTGAITEAFF. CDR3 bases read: TGTGCCAGCAGTCCCGGGACAGGGGCGATTACTGAA. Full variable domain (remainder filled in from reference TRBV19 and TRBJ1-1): DGGITQSPKYLFRKEGQNVTLSCEQNLNHDAMYWYRQDPGQGLRLIYYSQIVNDFQKGDIAEGYSVSREKKESFPLTVTSAQKNPTAFYLCASSPGTGAITEAFFGQGTRLTVV.

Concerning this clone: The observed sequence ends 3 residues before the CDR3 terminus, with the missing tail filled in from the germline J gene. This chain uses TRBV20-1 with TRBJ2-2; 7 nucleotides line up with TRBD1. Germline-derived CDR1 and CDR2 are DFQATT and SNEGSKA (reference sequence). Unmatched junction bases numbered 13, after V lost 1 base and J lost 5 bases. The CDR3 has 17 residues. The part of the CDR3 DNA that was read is TGCAGTGCTAGAGGTTGGGGACGGACAGGTTTAACCGGGGAG. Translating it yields CSARGWGRTGLTGE. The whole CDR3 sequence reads CSARGWGRTGLTGELFF.

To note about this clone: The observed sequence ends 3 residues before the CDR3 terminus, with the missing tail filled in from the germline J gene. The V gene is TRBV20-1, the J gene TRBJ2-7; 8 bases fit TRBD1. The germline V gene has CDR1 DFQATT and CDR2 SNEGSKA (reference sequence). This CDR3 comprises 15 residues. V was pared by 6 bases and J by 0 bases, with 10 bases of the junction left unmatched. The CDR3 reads CSAEDRERSSYEQYF. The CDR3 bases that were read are TGCAGTGCGGAGGACAGGGAAAGGAGCTCCTACGAG.

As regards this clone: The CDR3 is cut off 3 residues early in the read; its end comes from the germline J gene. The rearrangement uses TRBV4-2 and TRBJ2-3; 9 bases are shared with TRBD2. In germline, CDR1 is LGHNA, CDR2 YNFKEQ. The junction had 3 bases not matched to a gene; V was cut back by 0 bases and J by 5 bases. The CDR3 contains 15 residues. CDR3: CASSQDGRGGDTQYF. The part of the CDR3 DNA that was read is TGTGCCAGCAGCCAAGATGGGCGGGGGGGAGATACG.

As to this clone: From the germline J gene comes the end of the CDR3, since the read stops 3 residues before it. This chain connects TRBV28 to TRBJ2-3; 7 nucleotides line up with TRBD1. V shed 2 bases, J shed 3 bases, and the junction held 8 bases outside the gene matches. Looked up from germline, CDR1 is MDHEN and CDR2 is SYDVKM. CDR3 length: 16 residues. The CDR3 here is CASSLVGTVTTDTQYF. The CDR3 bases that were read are TGTGCCAGCAGTTTAGTTGGGACAGTTACGACAGATACG.

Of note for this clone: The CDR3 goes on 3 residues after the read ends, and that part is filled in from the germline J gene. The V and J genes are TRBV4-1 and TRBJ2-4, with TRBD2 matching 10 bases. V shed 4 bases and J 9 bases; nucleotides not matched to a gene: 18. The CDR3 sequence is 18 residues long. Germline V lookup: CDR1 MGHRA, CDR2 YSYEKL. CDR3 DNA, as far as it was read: TGCGCCAGCAGCCGACAAGTAGCGGGAGGACCGTCCCCCCCCATT. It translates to CASSRQVAGGPSPPI. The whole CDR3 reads CASSRQVAGGPSPPIQYF.

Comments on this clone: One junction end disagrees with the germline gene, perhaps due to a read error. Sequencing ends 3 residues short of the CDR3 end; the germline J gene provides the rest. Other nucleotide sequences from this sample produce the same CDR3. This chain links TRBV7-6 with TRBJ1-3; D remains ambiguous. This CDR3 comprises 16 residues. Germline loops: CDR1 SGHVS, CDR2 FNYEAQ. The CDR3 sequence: CASGPNRLGSGNTIYF. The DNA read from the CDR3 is TGTGCCAGCGGGCCTAATCGCCTGGGCTCTGGAAACACA.

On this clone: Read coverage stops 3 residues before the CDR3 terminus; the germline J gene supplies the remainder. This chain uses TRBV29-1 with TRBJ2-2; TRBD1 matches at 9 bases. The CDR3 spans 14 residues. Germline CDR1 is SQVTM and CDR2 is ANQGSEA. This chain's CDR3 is CSVYDRGINEKLFF. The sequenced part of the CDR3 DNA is TGCAGCGTTTACGACAGGGGGATTAATGAAAAG.